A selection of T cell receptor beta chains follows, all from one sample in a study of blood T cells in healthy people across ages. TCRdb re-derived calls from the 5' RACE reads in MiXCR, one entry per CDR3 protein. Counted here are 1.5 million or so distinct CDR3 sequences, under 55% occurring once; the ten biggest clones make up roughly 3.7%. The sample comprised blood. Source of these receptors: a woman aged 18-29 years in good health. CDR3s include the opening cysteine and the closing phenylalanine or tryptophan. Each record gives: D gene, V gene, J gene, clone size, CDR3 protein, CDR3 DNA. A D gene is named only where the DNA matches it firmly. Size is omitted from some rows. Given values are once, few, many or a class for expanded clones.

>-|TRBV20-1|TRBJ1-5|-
CSARGTPSNQPQHF
TGCAGTGCTAGGGGGACACCTAGCAATCAGCCCCAGCATTTT
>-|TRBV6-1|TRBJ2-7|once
CASSEAGGTAGYEQYF
TGTGCCAGCAGTGAAGCGGGGGGAACGGCCGGCTACGAGCAGTACTTC
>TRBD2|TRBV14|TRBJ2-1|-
CASSQEIGAGANEQFF
TGTGCCAGCAGCCAAGAAATCGGGGCGGGAGCCAATGAGCAGTTCTTC
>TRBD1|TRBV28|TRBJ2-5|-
CASSLEGADFQETQYF
TGTGCCAGCAGTTTAGAGGGGGCGGACTTCCAAGAGACCCAGTACTTC
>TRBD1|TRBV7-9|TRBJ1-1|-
CASSPRQGAGEAFF
TGTGCCAGCAGCCCACGACAGGGGGCCGGTGAAGCTTTCTTT
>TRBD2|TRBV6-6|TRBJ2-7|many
CASSYSGGGYEQYF
TGTGCCAGCAGTTACTCGGGGGGGGGCTACGAGCAGTACTTC
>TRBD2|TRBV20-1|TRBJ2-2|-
CSARSGGKNTGELFF
TGCAGTGCTAGGAGCGGGGGGAAGAACACCGGGGAGCTGTTTTTT
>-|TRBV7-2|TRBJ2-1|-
CASSPPHYYNEQFF
TGTGCCAGCAGCCCCCCCCATTACTACAATGAGCAGTTCTTC
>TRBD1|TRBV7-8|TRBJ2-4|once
CASSFRGTGGLNIQYF
TGTGCCAGCAGCTTTCGCGGGACAGGGGGCCTGAACATTCAGTACTTC
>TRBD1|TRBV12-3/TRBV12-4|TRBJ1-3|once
CASSYSWTGGNTIYF
TGTGCCAGCAGTTACAGTTGGACAGGGGGAAACACCATATATTTT
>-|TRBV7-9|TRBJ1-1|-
CASSLVVSVNTEAFF
TGTGCCAGCAGCTTAGTGGTGTCGGTGAACACTGAAGCTTTCTTT
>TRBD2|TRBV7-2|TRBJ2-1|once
CASIGTSVHNEQFF
TGTGCCAGCATTGGCACTAGCGTCCACAATGAGCAGTTCTTC
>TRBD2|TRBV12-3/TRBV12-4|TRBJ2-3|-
CASSPLAGEVTDTQYF
TGTGCCAGCAGTCCCTTGGCGGGGGAGGTCACAGATACGCAGTATTTT
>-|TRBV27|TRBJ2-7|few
CASSQDHQTYSYEQYF
TGTGCCAGCAGTCAGGATCACCAGACTTACTCCTACGAGCAGTACTTC
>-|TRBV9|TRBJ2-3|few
CASRSGGFSTDTQYF
TGTGCCAGCCGGTCTGGAGGGTTTAGCACAGATACGCAGTATTTT
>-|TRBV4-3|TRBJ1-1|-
CASSPDTLNTEAFF
TGCGCCAGCAGCCCAGACACCTTGAACACTGAAGCTTTCTTT
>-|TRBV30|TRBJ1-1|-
CAGSPLDRNTEAFF
TGTGCCGGGAGTCCTCTGGACAGGAACACTGAAGCTTTCTTT
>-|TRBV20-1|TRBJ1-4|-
CSASPGAGDLNEKLFF
TGCAGTGCTTCGCCGGGGGCTGGGGACCTTAATGAAAAACTGTTTTTT
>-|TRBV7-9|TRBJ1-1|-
CASTLLKGWAEAFF
TGTGCCAGCACCCTCCTGAAGGGCTGGGCTGAAGCTTTCTTT
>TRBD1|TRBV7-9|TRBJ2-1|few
CASSPHPDRGLYNEQFF
TGTGCCAGCAGCCCCCACCCCGACAGGGGGCTCTACAATGAGCAGTTCTTC
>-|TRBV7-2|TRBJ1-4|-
CVSSLERALGNEKLFF
TGTGTCAGCAGCTTAGAGAGGGCTCTGGGTAATGAAAAACTGTTTTTT
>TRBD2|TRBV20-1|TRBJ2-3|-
CSATGLHSSTDTQYF
TGCAGTGCCACGGGACTACACTCTAGCACAGATACGCAGTATTTT
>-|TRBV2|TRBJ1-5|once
CASSGQGPSSNQPQHF
TGTGCCAGCAGTGGGCAGGGACCCTCTAGCAATCAGCCCCAGCATTTT
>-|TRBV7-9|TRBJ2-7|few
CASSLPASYEQYF
TGTGCCAGCAGCCTGCCGGCGTCCTACGAGCAGTACTTC
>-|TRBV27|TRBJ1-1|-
CASRVALYGNTEAFF
TGTGCCAGCCGAGTAGCACTATACGGGAACACTGAAGCTTTCTTT
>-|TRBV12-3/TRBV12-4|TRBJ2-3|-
CASRRTATDTQYF
TGTGCCAGCAGGAGGACAGCTACAGATACGCAGTATTTT
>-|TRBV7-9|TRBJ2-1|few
CASSLGMGEGNEQFF
TGTGCCAGCAGCTTAGGGATGGGAGAAGGCAATGAGCAGTTCTTC
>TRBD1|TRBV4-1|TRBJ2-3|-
CASSQEHRGTDTQYF
TGCGCCAGCAGCCAAGAGCACAGGGGTACAGATACGCAGTATTTT
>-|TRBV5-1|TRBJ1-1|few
CASSLRATEAFF
TGCGCCAGCAGCCTCCGGGCGACTGAAGCTTTCTTT
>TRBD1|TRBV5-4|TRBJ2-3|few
CASSSRQGPTSTDTQYF
TGTGCCAGCAGCAGCCGACAGGGACCAACTAGCACAGATACGCAGTATTTT
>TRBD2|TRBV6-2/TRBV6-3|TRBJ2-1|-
CAITELAGAYNEQFF
TGTGCCATCACCGAATTGGCGGGAGCCTACAATGAGCAGTTCTTC
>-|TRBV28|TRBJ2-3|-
CASSSREVRTDTQYF
TGTGCCAGCAGTTCCAGGGAGGTTCGCACAGATACGCAGTATTTT
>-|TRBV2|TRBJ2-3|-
CASSVGWSTDTQYF
TGTGCCAGCAGTGTGGGCTGGTCCACAGATACGCAGTATTTT
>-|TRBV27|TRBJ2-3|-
CASSPSGFRTDTQYF
TGTGCCAGCAGTCCAAGCGGGTTTCGCACAGATACGCAGTATTTT
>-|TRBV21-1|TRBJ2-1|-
CASSSGGGPHNEQFF
TGTGCCAGCAGCTCCGGAGGGGGCCCGCACAATGAGCAGTTCTTC
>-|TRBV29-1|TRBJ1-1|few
CSVSQRQGNTEAFF
TGCAGCGTCTCTCAACGTCAGGGGAACACTGAAGCTTTCTTT
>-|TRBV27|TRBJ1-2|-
CASRPGGFYGYTF
TGTGCCAGCCGCCCTGGGGGATTCTATGGCTACACCTTC
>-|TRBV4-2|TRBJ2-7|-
CASSYGTNLYNEQYF
TGTGCCAGCAGCTACGGGACAAACCTCTACAATGAGCAGTACTTC
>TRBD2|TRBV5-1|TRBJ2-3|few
CASSDTSGGIPHTDTQYF
TGCGCCAGCAGCGACACTAGCGGGGGGATACCCCACACAGATACGCAGTATTTT
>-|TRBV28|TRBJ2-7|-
CATSGTPFYEQYF
TGTGCCACCTCCGGGACTCCCTTCTACGAGCAGTACTTC
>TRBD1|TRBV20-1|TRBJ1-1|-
CSARNRQGRVNTEAFF
TGCAGTGCTAGAAACCGACAGGGTCGGGTGAACACTGAAGCTTTCTTT
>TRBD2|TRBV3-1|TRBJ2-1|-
CASSQETSGGRVDEQFF
TGTGCCAGCAGCCAAGAAACTAGCGGGGGGCGGGTCGATGAGCAGTTCTTC
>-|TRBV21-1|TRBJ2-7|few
CASSKDAPEQYF
TGTGCCAGCAGCAAAGACGCTCCCGAGCAGTACTTC
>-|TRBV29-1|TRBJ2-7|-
CSVEVAGMLLYEQYF
TGCAGCGTTGAAGTTGCGGGAATGCTACTCTACGAGCAGTACTTC
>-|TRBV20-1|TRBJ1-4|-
CSASQRNLNEKLFF
TGCAGTGCTAGTCAGAGGAACCTTAATGAAAAACTGTTTTTT
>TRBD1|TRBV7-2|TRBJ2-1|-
CASSFQGAWEQFF
TGTGCCAGCAGCTTCCAGGGGGCTTGGGAGCAGTTCTTC
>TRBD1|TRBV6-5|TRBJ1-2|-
CASRRGDRNYGYTF
TGTGCCAGCAGGAGGGGGGACAGAAACTATGGCTACACCTTC
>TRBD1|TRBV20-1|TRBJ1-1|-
CSAQYSRTGTLQAFF
TGCAGTGCCCAATATAGCAGGACAGGGACATTACAAGCTTTCTTT
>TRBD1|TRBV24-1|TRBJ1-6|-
CATSDLLTGGESPLHF
TGTGCCACCAGTGATTTGCTCACAGGGGGCGAATCACCCCTCCACTTT
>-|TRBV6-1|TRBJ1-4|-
CASSEAQGGGEKLFF
TGTGCCAGCAGTGAAGCGCAAGGGGGAGGAGAAAAACTGTTTTTT
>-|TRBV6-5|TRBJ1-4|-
CATRDIDEKLFF
TGTGCCACCCGGGACATCGATGAAAAACTGTTTTTT
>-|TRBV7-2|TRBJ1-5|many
CASSFANQPQHF
TGTGCCAGCAGCTTTGCCAATCAGCCCCAGCATTTT
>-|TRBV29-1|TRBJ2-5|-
CSVRTRRGGGIAYNEQYF
TGCAGCGTTAGAACCCGAAGGGGCGGGGGCATCGCCTACAATGAACAGTACTTC
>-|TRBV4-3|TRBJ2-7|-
CASSQAGAINEQYF
TGCGCCAGCAGCCAAGCCGGGGCGATCAACGAGCAGTACTTC
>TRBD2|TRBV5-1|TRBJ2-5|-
CASSLLGLAGEETQYF
TGCGCCAGCAGCTTGCTCGGTCTAGCGGGGGAAGAGACCCAGTACTTC
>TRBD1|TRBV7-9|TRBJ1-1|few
CASSPLTGVTEAFF
TGTGCCAGCAGCCCCCTCACAGGGGTCACTGAAGCTTTCTTT
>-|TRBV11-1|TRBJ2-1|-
CASSFSRNGLSGEQFF
TGTGCCAGCAGCTTCTCTCGGAACGGCCTAAGCGGGGAGCAGTTCTTC
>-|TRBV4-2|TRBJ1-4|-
CASSPHSRILNEKLFF
TGTGCCAGCAGCCCGCATTCCAGGATTTTGAATGAAAAACTGTTTTTT